This TCR beta chain was sequenced for a study of blood T cell repertoires in COVID-19 (dated by TCRdb to 2019 to 2021). A note on the overall study: Samples from collaborators originated in the United States, Italy and Spain and spanned both the acute and convalescent phases of COVID-19. The dataset comprised deeply sampled blood TCRbeta repertoires from subjects exposed to, actively infected with, or recovered from COVID-19. The repertoires were made available in a free public database intended to serve as a resource for research on the immune response to SARS-CoV-2. The prospective study material was composed of cDNA or gDNA derived from T cells, B-cell-depleted T cells, or PBMCs. Where HLA class I and class II types were available, the types were taken from metadata supplied by the sample provider, not from assay-based typing. The samples were drawn from two sources: the first 160 participants of the ongoing ImmuneRACE study, and over 950 subjects contributed by 6 global collaborators. A de-identified subject ID, COVID-19 status, age in years and sex were almost always included in the sample metadata.

TCRbeta CDR3 regions were amplified from genomic DNA using the immunoSEQ Assay, a bias-controlled multiplex PCR. As for how the authors treated the data: The number of nucleated cells in each sample was estimated from the amplification of reference gene primers within the assay. To quantify the absolute abundance of each unique TCRbeta CDR3 rearrangement, sequence reads were collapsed and filtered. Productive Simpson clonality was computed per sample as the square root of Simpson's diversity index over productive rearrangements. Here the immuneACCESS table is served through TCRdb, limited to in-frame sequences with V and J called. Missing clones are a known gap in these copies; in checked studies unresolved V genes cover under half, and the rest lacks a known reason. The V and J calls and clone size were taken over from that table, and D and trimming were inferred from the DNA. The sample includes 150,000 to 200,000 clones, with 65% to 90% observed a single time. Of the sample, about 15% falls within the top ten clones.

Study-level results and caveats: Clinical and demographic metadata were provided uncurated, with the amount varying by source and participant.

A word on this clone: What this receptor recognizes is not known. No base quality values were provided; no much bigger clone lies one nucleotide off.

V gives up 5 bases and J gives up 7 bases, and the segment between their germline ends measures 18 bases. CDR1 and CDR2 (LGHDT, YNNKEL) derive from the germline V gene (reference sequence). The CDR3 spans 15 residues, from the cysteine through the phenylalanine. Here the CDR3 DNA is all that survives: 45 bases in frame from base 1. Participants in the prospective study were aged roughly 18 to 89 years, lived in more than 20 United States geographic areas, and enrolled through a virtual design. Cohort assignment in the prospective study relied on participant-reported clinical history from a screening survey and a study questionnaire. Recovered participants in ImmuneRACE Cohort 3 were defined by two consecutive negative NP/OP PCR tests, clearance by a healthcare professional, or resolution of symptoms. In the prospective study, whole blood, serum and a nasopharyngeal or oropharyngeal swab were collected from each participant by mobile phlebotomists. Additional blood draws and questionnaires over an approximately two-month period could optionally be provided by prospective study participants. Before DNA extraction, blood samples from the prospective study were shipped at room temperature or frozen.

This TCR derives from a man between 45 and 60 years old who had recovered from COVID-19. The V and J genes are TRBV3-1 (or the pseudogene TRBV3-2) and TRBJ2-1; tentative D gene TRBD1, with 6 bases matching. Sequencing was carried out using PBMCs or T cells enriched from blood (not recorded which). The CDR3 is CASSASGDRPNEQFF. The DNA reads TGTGCCAGCAGCGCCTCAGGGGATCGGCCTAATGAGCAGTTCTTC.